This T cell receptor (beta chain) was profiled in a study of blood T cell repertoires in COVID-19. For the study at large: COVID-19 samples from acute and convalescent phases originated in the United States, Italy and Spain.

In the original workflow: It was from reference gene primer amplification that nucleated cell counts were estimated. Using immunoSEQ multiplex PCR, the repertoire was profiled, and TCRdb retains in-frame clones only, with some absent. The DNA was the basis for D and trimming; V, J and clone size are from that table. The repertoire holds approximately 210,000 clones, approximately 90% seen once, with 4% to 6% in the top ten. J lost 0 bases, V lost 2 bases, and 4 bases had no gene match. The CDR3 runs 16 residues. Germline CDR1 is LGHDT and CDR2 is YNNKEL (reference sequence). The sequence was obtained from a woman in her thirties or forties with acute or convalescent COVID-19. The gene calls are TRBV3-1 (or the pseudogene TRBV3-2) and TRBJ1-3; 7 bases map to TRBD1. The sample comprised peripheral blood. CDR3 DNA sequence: TGTGCCAGCAGCCAAACGACAGGGAACTCTGGAAACACCATATATTTT. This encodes CASSQTTGNSGNTIYF.